What follows are 18 T cell receptor beta chains derived from one specimen sequenced in a study of T cells in Graves' hyperthyroidism and ophthalmopathy (dated by TCRdb to the late 2010s). Libraries were prepared through multiplex PCR. Instrument used: Illumina HiSeq 2000. TCR beta CDR3 regions were amplified from RNA transcripts. A first-round RT-PCR of the TCR CDR3 used the HTBI primer set with the Qiagen OneStep RT-PCR kit. The raw public data were reprocessed by TCRdb itself: fastp quality trimming at Q25, MiXCR clonotype calling, in-frame beta chains only. Every distinct CDR3 protein forms one entry, paired with its most common genes and DNA. This sample lists hundreds of thousands of distinct CDR3 sequences; over 11% were detected once. Almost 6% of the sample is taken by the ten largest. The sequencing sample was made of blood. Receptors originate from a woman aged 25 to 39 with Graves' hyperthyroidism that later progressed to Graves' ophthalmopathy.

Concerning this clonotype itself: Possible read error: a much larger clone is one base away. J is TRBJ2-1 and V is TRBV7-2; D is undetermined. Germline CDR1 is SGHTA and CDR2 is FQGNSA. The CDR3 spans 16 residues. Deletions cut 0 bases from V and 0 bases from J, with 9 bases between. In nucleotides, the CDR3 is TGTGCCAGCAGCTTAGCTGGGCTGGACTCCTACAATGAGCAGTTCTTC. This translates into CASSLAGLDSYNEQFF.

This clonotype was seen many times. The chain couples TRBV5-1 to TRBJ2-2; 11 bases match TRBD2. Germline CDR1 reads SGHRS; CDR2 reads YFSETQ. This CDR3 comprises 15 residues. V dropped 4 bases and J dropped 7; count of bases not matched to a gene: 6. CDR3 in DNA: TGCGCCAGCAGCCCTACCCTAGCGGGAGGCGGGGAGCTGTTTTTT. Encoded protein: CASSPTLAGGGELFF.

The CDR3 protein is CSAFWTVMNTEAFF. Here the CDR3 DNA reads TGCAGTGCTTTTTGGACAGTTATGAACACTGAAGCTTTCTTT. The J gene is TRBJ1-1, the V gene TRBV20-1, with a possible D match to TRBD1 (6 bases). Deletions cut 5 bases from V and 0 bases from J, with 13 bases between. CDR1 DFQATT and CDR2 SNEGSKA come from the germline V gene (reference sequence). The CDR3 consists of 14 residues.

This clonotype was counted at least ten times. The V call is TRBV2, the J call TRBJ2-5; 9 bases match TRBD2. CDR1 SNHLY and CDR2 FYNNEI come from the germline V gene. After removal of 7 bases from V and 5 bases from J, the junction contained 11 bases not matched to a gene. The CDR3 extends over 15 amino acids. CDR3 DNA sequence: TGTGCCAGCAAAGCTCAGGGGCTAGCGGGGGAGACCCAGTACTTC. Protein: CASKAQGLAGETQYF.

This clonotype showed up just a few times. The CDR3 protein is CATSAPGFSEQYF. The CDR3 nucleotides read TGTGCCACCAGTGCCCCAGGGTTCTCCGAGCAGTACTTC. The chain joins TRBV24-1 to TRBJ2-7; perhaps TRBD1 as D (5 bases). The V gene lost 5 bases and the J gene lost 6 bases, with 13 bases spanning the gap. The CDR3 totals 13 residues. Germline loops: CDR1 KGHDR, CDR2 SFDVKD.

This clonotype was observed a few times. This chain links TRBV29-1 with TRBJ1-2, with D tentatively TRBD1 (6 bases). V was cut by 4 bases and J by 7 bases, with 10 bases left in between. From germline, CDR1 is SQVTM and CDR2 ANQGSEA. The CDR3 extends over 11 amino acids. The CDR3 is CSVGLGGGYTF. The CDR3 nucleotides read TGCAGCGTTGGTTTAGGGGGTGGCTACACCTTC.

There are many counts of this clonotype. The chain employs TRBV11-2 and TRBJ2-7; the match to TRBD2 covers 8 bases. The length of the CDR3 is 15 residues. CDR1 is SGHAT and CDR2 is FQNNGV in the germline V gene. V dropped 8 bases and J dropped 2; count of bases not matched to a gene: 11. The DNA for the CDR3 is TGTGCCAGCCGTCCGCCGGGACTAGAGCCCTACGAGCAGTACTTC. This sequence encodes CASRPPGLEPYEQYF.

This clonotype came up many times. This chain links TRBV12-3 or TRBV12-4 with TRBJ2-6; 8 nucleotides line up with TRBD1. The CDR3 spans 16 residues. Germline trimming cut 2 bases from V and 2 bases from J; bases unmatched to any gene: 2. The CDR3 reads CASSLNRGTGANVLTF. CDR3 DNA: TGTGCCAGCAGTTTAAACAGGGGGACTGGGGCCAACGTCCTGACTTTC.

This clonotype was detected many times. The chain uses TRBV28 and TRBJ2-7; D gene uncertain. Germline lookup yields CDR1 MDHEN and CDR2 SYDVKM. The CDR3 has 16 amino acids. Trimming removed 4 bases from V and 0 bases from J, with 16 bases in between. The chain's CDR3 is CASSSPHRASSYEQYF. The CDR3 DNA reads TGTGCCAGCAGTTCACCCCACCGGGCAAGCTCCTACGAGCAGTACTTC.

In this sample, this clonotype turned up many times. V gene TRBV11-2 combines with J gene TRBJ2-7; D possibly uses TRBD1 or TRBD2 (6 bases each). The CDR3 sequence is 15 residues long. Per germline, CDR1 SGHAT and CDR2 FQNNGV. The V and J ends lost 6 bases and 3 bases respectively, with 18 bases between them. CDR3 region: CASSLQGGSDYEQYF. CDR3 bases: TGTGCCAGCAGTCTTCAAGGGGGGAGCGACTACGAGCAGTACTTC.

This clonotype was observed many times. The V and J genes are TRBV11-3 and TRBJ2-7; possibly TRBD1 for D (6 bases). The CDR3 consists of 14 residues. The V end lost 2 bases, the J end lost 5 bases, and 13 bases lay between the germline ends. Germline V lookup: CDR1 SGHNT, CDR2 YENEEA. As DNA, the CDR3 is TGTGCCAGCAGCTTACACAGGGCTAGTAACGAGCAGTACTTC. Encoded protein: CASSLHRASNEQYF. The full variable domain, its missing parts supplied by reference TRBV11-3 and TRBJ2-7, is EAGVVQSPRYKIIEKKQPVAFWCNPISGHNTLYWYLQNLGQGPELLIRYENEEAVDDSQLPKDRFSAERLKGVDSTLKIQPAELGDSAVYLCASSLHRASNEQYFGPGTRLTVT.

Many counts were recorded for this clonotype. V and J are TRBV27 and TRBJ2-5, with 9 bases aligning to TRBD2. V was clipped by 1 base and J by 9 bases; unmatched bases: 9. Looked up from germline, CDR1 is MNHEY and CDR2 is SMNVEV (reference sequence). This CDR3 region has 15 residues. CDR3 sequence (DNA): TGTGCCAGCAGTTTATATAGTGCGGGAGGGAAAGCCCAGTACTTC. Translated, it gives CASSLYSAGGKAQYF.

This clonotype appeared many times. The V call is TRBV20-1, the J call TRBJ2-2; 9 nucleotides agree with TRBD2. Trimming removed 2 bases from V and 0 bases from J; junction bases left unmatched: 7. The germline V gene has CDR1 DFQATT and CDR2 SNEGSKA (reference sequence). The CDR3 consists of 17 residues. The CDR3 is CSARLAGRYANTGELFF. The CDR3 nucleotides are TGCAGTGCTAGACTAGCGGGAAGATACGCGAACACCGGGGAGCTGTTTTTT.

Concerning this clonotype: A much larger clonotype is one base distant, so this may be a read error. The conserved phenylalanine or tryptophan is not found at the CDR3 terminus, so this likely reflects a read error. The gene calls are TRBV2 and TRBJ2-7, with D perhaps matching TRBD1 (7 bases). CDR1 SNHLY and CDR2 FYNNEI come from the germline V gene. Deletions cut 8 bases from V and 2 bases from J, with 16 bases between. The CDR3 is 14 amino acids. The CDR3 bases are TGTGCCAGCGGCGGGACAGTCAGTCCCTACGAGCAGTACTCC. This sequence encodes CASGGTVSPYEQYS.

This clonotype has at least ten counts. The rearrangement uses TRBV20-1 and TRBJ2-7, with TRBD2 matching 7 bases. Germline V CDR1 and CDR2: DFQATT, SNEGSKA (reference sequence). The CDR3 contains 17 residues. The J segment lost 2 bases and the V segment lost 0 bases, leaving 13 bases of the junction unmatched. CDR3 protein: CSARDRLLSGSTYEQYF. DNA for the CDR3: TGCAGTGCTAGAGATCGTCTCCTTAGCGGGTCGACCTACGAGCAGTACTTC.

As for this clonotype: It may be a read error: a sequence one base away is much more abundant. V and J are TRBV12-3 or TRBV12-4 and TRBJ2-3, with 7 bases that match TRBD2. This CDR3 has 16 amino acids. The CDR3, as DNA: TGTACCAGCAGCCCCCTGGGAGCGGGAAGCACAGATACGCAGTATTTT. Amino acid sequence: CTSSPLGAGSTDTQYF.

This clonotype has a count of ten or more. The rearrangement joins TRBV20-1 to TRBJ2-5; D remains ambiguous. CDR3 size: 10 residues. The ends were cut back, 4 bases at V and 1 base at J, with 1 base in the middle. Per the germline V gene, CDR1 is DFQATT and CDR2 is SNEGSKA (reference sequence). The CDR3 nucleotides read TGCAGTGCTACCCAAGAGACCCAGTACTTC. It specifies CSATQETQYF.

This clonotype was observed a handful of times. The chain links TRBV19 to TRBJ1-5; 9 bases agree with TRBD1. This CDR3 comprises 14 residues. Unmatched junction bases numbered 5, after V lost 4 bases and J lost 7 bases. Germline V lookup: CDR1 LNHDA, CDR2 SQIVND (reference sequence). This CDR3 is CASSRTGEYQPQHF. CDR3 DNA: TGTGCCAGTAGTAGGACAGGGGAGTACCAGCCCCAGCATTTT.